The 10 T cell receptor beta chains reported below all come from one sample, sequenced in a study of blood T cell repertoires in COVID-19. TCRdb keeps only in-frame clones here, not all; method: immunoSEQ multiplex PCR. Of approximately 210,000 clones listed, 80% to 90% are singletons. The sequenced sample was peripheral blood. These receptors originate from a man aged 45-60 years with active or convalescent COVID-19.

This rearrangement joins TRBV19 to TRBJ1-1, with D maybe TRBD1 (6 bases). V gave up 8 bases and J gave up 4 bases, with 20 bases separating them. The V gene's germline CDR1 is LNHDA and CDR2 SQIVND (reference sequence). The CDR3 totals 15 residues. CDR3 DNA sequence: TGTGCCAGTGGGGGCCTTCGGGAACTGAGCACTGAAGCTTTCTTT. It is translated as CASGGLRELSTEAFF. Drawing the rest from reference TRBV19 and TRBJ1-1, the complete variable domain is DGGITQSPKYLFRKEGQNVTLSCEQNLNHDAMYWYRQDPGQGLRLIYYSQIVNDFQKGDIAEGYSVSREKKESFPLTVTSAQKNPTAFYLCASGGLRELSTEAFFGQGTRLTVV.

The chain links TRBV6-2 or TRBV6-3 to TRBJ1-2, with 8 bases lining up with TRBD1. The ends lost 5 bases at V and 6 bases at J; junction bases unmatched: 14. Germline V gene lookup returns CDR1 MNHEY and CDR2 SVGEGT. There are 16 residues in the CDR3. The CDR3 DNA reads as TGTGCCAGCAGTCCCGGGGACAGGCCAACTACCAATGGCTACACCTTC. It translates to CASSPGDRPTTNGYTF.

This sequence joins TRBV10-1 and TRBJ2-7; weak D call: TRBD1 (5 bases). Germline V CDR1 and CDR2: WNHNN, SYGVQD (reference sequence). The CDR3 covers 13 residues. The V gene lost 2 bases and the J gene lost 0 bases, with 5 bases spanning the gap. CDR3 region: CASSEGASYEQYF. CDR3 sequence (DNA): TGCGCCAGCAGTGAGGGGGCCTCCTACGAGCAGTACTTC.

This clone was detected only a few times. The chain uses TRBV3-1 (or the pseudogene TRBV3-2) and TRBJ2-2; perhaps TRBD2 as D (6 bases). Deletions cut 1 base from V and 7 bases from J, with 13 bases between. Germline CDR1 and CDR2: LGHDT and YNNKEL (reference sequence). The CDR3 has 15 residues. DNA of the CDR3: TGTGCCAGCAGCCAAGCTCCGGGAGCAGTCGGGGAGCTGTTTTTT. This codes for CASSQAPGAVGELFF.

The V gene is TRBV30, the J gene TRBJ2-7, with D perhaps matching TRBD1 (5 bases). CDR1 is GTSNPN, CDR2 SVGIG, per germline (reference sequence). The CDR3 loop spans 15 amino acids. Trimming cost V 3 bases and J 5 bases, with 20 bases left between them. The CDR3 DNA reads TGTGCCTGGAGGATGCCGTTGGCAGGGCGCAACGAGCAGTACTTC. Translation gives CAWRMPLAGRNEQYF.

The V gene is TRBV14, the J gene TRBJ1-2, with D hard to call. Germline-derived CDR1 and CDR2 are SGHDN and FVKESK. The CDR3 sequence is 15 residues long. V gave up 0 bases and J gave up 7 bases, with 15 bases separating them. Here the CDR3 reads CASSQEELVAAGYTF. CDR3 DNA: TGTGCCAGCAGCCAAGAAGAGTTGGTGGCGGCTGGCTACACCTTC.

This sequence joins TRBV7-2 and TRBJ2-1, with D hard to call. Germline values: CDR1 SGHTA, CDR2 FQGNSA. V lost 5 bases and J 2 bases, leaving 16 bases between the germline ends. This CDR3 spans 16 amino acids. CDR3 region: CASSDRGIWAYNEQFF. The CDR3 DNA is TGTGCCAGCAGCGATCGAGGAATTTGGGCCTACAATGAGCAGTTCTTC.

The J gene is TRBJ2-1, the V gene TRBV5-1, with 9 bases fitting TRBD2. V lost 6 bases, J lost 6 bases, and 13 bases stayed unmatched. Germline V gene sequence: CDR1 SGHRS, CDR2 YFSETQ. This CDR3 region has 16 residues. The CDR3 loop is CASTPEGLALLNEQFF. The CDR3 DNA reads as TGCGCCAGCACCCCCGAAGGACTAGCGCTTCTCAATGAGCAGTTCTTC.

V is TRBV5-1 and J is TRBJ1-4; D remains ambiguous. Trimming removed 0 bases from V and 1 base from J, with 4 bases in between. Germline V lookup: CDR1 SGHRS, CDR2 YFSETQ. The length of the CDR3 is 14 residues. CDR3 sequence reads: CASSLDGTNEKLFF. The DNA of the CDR3 is TGCGCCAGCAGCTTGGACGGAACTAATGAAAAACTGTTTTTT. Using reference TRBV5-1 and TRBJ1-4 for the parts outside the CDR3, the full variable domain is KAGVTQTPRYLIKTRGQQVTLSCSPISGHRSVSWYQQTPGQGLQFLFEYFSETQRNKGNFPGRFSGRQFSNSRSEMNVSTLELGDSALYLCASSLDGTNEKLFFGSGTQLSVL.

The V call is TRBV7-2, the J call TRBJ2-1, with TRBD2 matching 7 bases. This CDR3 is built from 15 residues. The junction had 7 bases not matched to a gene; V was cut back by 5 bases and J by 3 bases. Germline-derived CDR1 and CDR2 are SGHTA and FQGNSA. The CDR3 is CASSTKRDFYNEQFF. The DNA of the CDR3 is TGTGCCAGCAGCACCAAGCGGGACTTCTACAATGAGCAGTTCTTC.